These 7 T cell receptor beta chains were all obtained from the same sample, sequenced in a study of CD8 T cells in ankylosing spondylitis. Using its own MiXCR run on the 5' RACE reads, TCRdb lists one record per CDR3 protein. This sample carries 150,000 to 200,000 distinct CDR3 sequences, roughly 11% of them seen once, and the ten largest clones take around 29%. Sample: blood, either unsorted or a sorted T cell fraction (not recorded which). Source of these receptors: a male donor with ankylosing spondylitis or in good health (not recorded which).

This sequence joins TRBV6-2 or TRBV6-3 and TRBJ1-2; D remains ambiguous. The V gene lost 0 bases and the J gene lost 5 bases, with 13 bases spanning the gap. CDR3 length: 15 amino acids. In germline, CDR1 is MNHEY, CDR2 SVGEGT. CDR3 region: CASSYSISSRYGYTF. The CDR3 nucleotides are TGTGCCAGCAGTTACTCGATCAGCTCTAGGTATGGCTACACCTTC.

This clonotype has at least ten counts. The chain couples TRBV28 to TRBJ2-7; 7 bases are a match to TRBD2. CDR1 and CDR2 from the germline V gene are MDHEN and SYDVKM. Trimming took 6 bases from V and 0 from J; bases not matched to a gene: 5. This CDR3 contains 14 residues. This CDR3 is CASRLSGSSYEQYF. In DNA, the CDR3 is TGTGCCAGCAGGCTTAGCGGGTCCTCCTACGAGCAGTACTTC.

This clonotype was found a few times. The V and J genes are TRBV5-1 and TRBJ2-5; D is unclear. CDR1 and CDR2 from the germline V gene are SGHRS and YFSETQ. This CDR3 region has 14 residues. Trimming took off 4 bases at V and 0 bases at J, with 10 bases between the two ends. CDR3: CASSPDTNQETQYF. The CDR3 DNA sequence: TGCGCCAGCAGCCCAGACACAAACCAAGAGACCCAGTACTTC. The variable domain in full, with the rest retrieved from reference TRBV5-1 and TRBJ2-5, is KAGVTQTPRYLIKTRGQQVTLSCSPISGHRSVSWYQQTPGQGLQFLFEYFSETQRNKGNFPGRFSGRQFSNSRSEMNVSTLELGDSALYLCASSPDTNQETQYFGPGTRLLVL.

Ten or more counts support this clonotype. The gene calls are TRBV10-3 and TRBJ2-2; 8 bases match TRBD1. This CDR3 has 15 residues. Germline V lookup: CDR1 ENHRY, CDR2 SYGVKD. Losses at the gene ends were 6 bases for V and 4 bases for J; bases not matched to a gene: 7. This CDR3 reads CAISETQGVTGELFF. CDR3 nucleotides: TGTGCCATCAGCGAGACACAGGGGGTCACCGGGGAGCTGTTTTTT.

The CDR3: CASSEYRVGQIQETQYF. The CDR3 DNA follows: TGTGCCAGCAGTGAATATCGGGTCGGACAGATCCAAGAGACCCAGTACTTC. The chain carries TRBV25-1 and TRBJ2-5, with D tentatively TRBD1 (6 bases). In germline, CDR1 is MGHDK, CDR2 SYGVNS. Trimming pared 0 bases from V and 1 base from J, leaving 15 bases between. This CDR3 has 17 amino acids.

The V gene is TRBV12-3 or TRBV12-4, the J gene TRBJ2-1; 14 nucleotides line up with TRBD2. The CDR3 extends over 15 amino acids. The junction had 10 bases not matched to a gene; V was cut back by 6 bases and J by 12 bases. This CDR3 reads CASSLPGLAGVRQFF. The CDR3 region has the DNA TGTGCCAGCAGCTTACCGGGACTAGCGGGAGTAAGGCAGTTCTTC.

In its sample, this clonotype was seen a few times. V usage is TRBV15 and J usage is TRBJ2-3; 11 bases are a match to TRBD1. Germline CDR1 is LNHNV and CDR2 is YYDKDF (reference sequence). The CDR3 loop spans 17 amino acids. After removal of 1 base from V and 3 bases from J, the junction contained 6 bases not matched to a gene. CDR3 protein: CATSRVVGTGGTDTQYF. CDR3 sequence (DNA): TGTGCCACCAGCAGAGTAGTAGGGACAGGGGGGACAGATACGCAGTATTTT.